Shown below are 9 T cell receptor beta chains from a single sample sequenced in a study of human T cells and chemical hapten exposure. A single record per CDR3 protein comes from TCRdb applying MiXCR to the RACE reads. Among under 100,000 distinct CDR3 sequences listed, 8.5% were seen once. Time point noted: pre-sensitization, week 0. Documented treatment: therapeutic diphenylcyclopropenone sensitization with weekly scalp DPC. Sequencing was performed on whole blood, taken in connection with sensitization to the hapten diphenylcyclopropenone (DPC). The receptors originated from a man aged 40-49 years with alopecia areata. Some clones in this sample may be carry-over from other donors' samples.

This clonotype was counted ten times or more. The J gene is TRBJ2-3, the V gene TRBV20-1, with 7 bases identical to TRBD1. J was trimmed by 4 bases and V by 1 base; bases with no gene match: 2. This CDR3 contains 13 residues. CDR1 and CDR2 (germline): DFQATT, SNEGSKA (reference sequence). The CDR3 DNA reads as TGCAGTGCTAGAGGACAGGGTGCAGATACGCAGTATTTT. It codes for CSARGQGADTQYF.

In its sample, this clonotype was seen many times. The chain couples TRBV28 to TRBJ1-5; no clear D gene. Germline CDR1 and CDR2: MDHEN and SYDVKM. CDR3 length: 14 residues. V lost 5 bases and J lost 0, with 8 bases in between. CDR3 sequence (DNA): TGTGCCAGCAGTCGCGGATATAGCAATCAGCCCCAGCATTTT. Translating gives CASSRGYSNQPQHF.

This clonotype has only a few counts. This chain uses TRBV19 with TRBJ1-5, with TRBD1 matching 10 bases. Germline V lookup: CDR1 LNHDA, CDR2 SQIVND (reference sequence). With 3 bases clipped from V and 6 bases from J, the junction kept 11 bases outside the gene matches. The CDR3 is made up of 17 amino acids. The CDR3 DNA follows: TGTGCCAGTAGTATTAGACAGGGGGCGGATACGGGTCAGCCCCAGCATTTT. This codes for CASSIRQGADTGQPQHF.

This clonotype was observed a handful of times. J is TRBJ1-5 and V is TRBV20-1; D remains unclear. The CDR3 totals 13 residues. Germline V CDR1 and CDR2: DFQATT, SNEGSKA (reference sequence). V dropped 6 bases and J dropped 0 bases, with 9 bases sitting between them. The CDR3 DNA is TGCAGTGCCGGGGAGAATAGCAATCAGCCCCAGCATTTT. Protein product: CSAGENSNQPQHF.

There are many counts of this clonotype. For the CDR3, the DNA is TGTGCCAGCAGTGAAGAAATAGAGGGGCATGAGCAGTTCTTC. This encodes CASSEEIEGHEQFF. This chain joins TRBV2 and TRBJ2-1; D is tentatively TRBD1 or TRBD2 (5 bases each). CDR3 size: 14 residues. Trimming shortened V by 1 base and J by 8 bases, and 12 bases separated the two germline ends. Per the germline V gene, CDR1 is SNHLY and CDR2 is FYNNEI.

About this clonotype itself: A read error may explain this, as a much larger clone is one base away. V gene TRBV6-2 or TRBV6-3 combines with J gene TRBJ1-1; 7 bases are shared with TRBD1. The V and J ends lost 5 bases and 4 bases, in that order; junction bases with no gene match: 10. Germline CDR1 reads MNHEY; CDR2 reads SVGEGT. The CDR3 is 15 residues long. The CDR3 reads CASSHPRGRGTEAFF. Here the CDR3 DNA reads TGTGCCAGCAGTCACCCTAGGGGGCGCGGCACTGAAGCTTTCTTT.

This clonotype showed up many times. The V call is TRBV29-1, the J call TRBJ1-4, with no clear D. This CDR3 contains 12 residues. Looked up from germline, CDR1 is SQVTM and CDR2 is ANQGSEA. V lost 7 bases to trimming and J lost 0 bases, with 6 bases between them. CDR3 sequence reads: CSATATNEKLFF. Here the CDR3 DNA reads TGCAGCGCTACAGCAACTAATGAAAAACTGTTTTTT.

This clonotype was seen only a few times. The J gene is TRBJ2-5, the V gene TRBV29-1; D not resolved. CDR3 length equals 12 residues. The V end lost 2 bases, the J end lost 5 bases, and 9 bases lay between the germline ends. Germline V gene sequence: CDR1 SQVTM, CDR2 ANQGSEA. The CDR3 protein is CSVEITQETQYF. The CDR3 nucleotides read TGCAGCGTTGAAATTACGCAGGAGACCCAGTACTTC.

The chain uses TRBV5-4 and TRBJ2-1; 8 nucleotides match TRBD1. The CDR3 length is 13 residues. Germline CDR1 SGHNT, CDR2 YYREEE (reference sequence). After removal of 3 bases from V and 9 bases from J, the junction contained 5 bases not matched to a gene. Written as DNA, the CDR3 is TGTGCCAGCAGCTCGCAGGGGGCGACTGAGCAGTTCTTC. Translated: CASSSQGATEQFF.